This TCR beta chain was sequenced for a study of blood T cell repertoires in COVID-19. Study-wide context: COVID-19 samples collected from the United States, Italy and Spain covered acute and convalescent phases. T cells, B-cell-depleted T cells, or PBMCs provided the cDNA or gDNA that served as material.

Authors' data handling: Reference gene primer amplification yielded estimated nucleated cell counts. The repertoire was sequenced with immunoSEQ multiplex PCR; TCRdb's copy has only in-frame clones and lacks some. D and trimming come from the DNA, and the V and J calls and clone size come from that table. The sample lists roughly 200,000 clones, 85% to 90% occurring once. V gave up 6 bases and J gave up 4 bases; unmatched junction bases: 3. Germline-derived CDR1 and CDR2 are MNHNY and SVGAGI (reference sequence). This CDR3 contains 15 residues. Material: peripheral blood. This clonotype was obtained from a man aged 55 to 70 who had recovered from COVID-19. The rearrangement links TRBV6-6 to TRBJ2-2, with TRBD2 matching 12 bases. For the CDR3, the DNA is TGTGCCAGCAGCTCTAGCGGGGGGGGCACCGGGGAGCTGTTTTTT. It translates to CASSSSGGGTGELFF.